These T cell receptor beta chains were read from a single sample in a study of OX40 agonist ivuxolimab in advanced cancers. Generated by immunoSEQ multiplex PCR, the TCRdb table keeps only in-frame clones and is missing some. This sample carries about 14,000 clones, about 84% of them seen once, and the ten largest clones take roughly 19%. Sequencing was performed on CD4+ or CD8+ T cells sorted from blood, taken in a trial of the OX40 agonist ivuxolimab. These receptors were obtained from an adult with an advanced solid tumor such as melanoma, head and neck, liver or kidney cancer. CDR3s include the opening cysteine and the closing phenylalanine or tryptophan. Rows may omit the clone size; those that give it use once, few, many or a size class.

size,J,V,CDR3
NA,TRBJ2-7,TRBV4-3,CASSQDRGYEQYF
NA,TRBJ2-5,TRBV5-5,CASSGSGRIQETQYF
NA,TRBJ2-1,TRBV9,CASTLGGAPTVEQFF
NA,TRBJ2-1,TRBV6-5,CASSIPADGNNEQFF
NA,TRBJ1-4,TRBV9,CASSPSGEKLFF
NA,TRBJ1-5,TRBV19,CASSIRGDSNQPQHF
NA,TRBJ2-7,TRBV4-1,CASSQGEGIDEQYF
NA,TRBJ2-1,TRBV30,CASSLRDRFNNEQFF
NA,TRBJ1-2,TRBV7-9,CASSSYGRPSTYGYTF
NA,TRBJ2-1,TRBV6-5,CASSYLGLTNEQFF
NA,TRBJ1-5,TRBV9,CASSVTGGLQPQHF
NA,TRBJ2-7,TRBV9,CASSVEQGGYEQYF
NA,TRBJ2-7,TRBV7-9,CASSPGYEQYF
NA,TRBJ1-3,TRBV4-1,CASSQEPGSGNTIYF
NA,TRBJ1-4,TRBV19,CASSGSTNEKLFF
NA,TRBJ2-4,TRBV5-8,CASNRGAPVAKNIQYF
NA,TRBJ2-1,TRBV5-4,CASSSGLAGGNNEQFF
NA,TRBJ1-5,TRBV9,CASSTDGAPNQPQHF
NA,TRBJ2-5,TRBV28,CASSLGLESETQYF
NA,TRBJ2-1,TRBV6-4,CASSVTSGSYNEQFF
NA,TRBJ2-6,TRBV6-4,CASSEGFSGANVLTF
few,TRBJ2-1,TRBV7-2,CASSLEYLEQFF
NA,TRBJ1-5,TRBV7-2,CASSKKDPGQGLSDQPQHF
NA,TRBJ2-7,TRBV27,CASSLSGREQYF
NA,TRBJ2-7,TRBV29-1,CSVVGPRDRKPYEQYF
NA,TRBJ1-1,TRBV6-6,CASSYTSHPSEAFF
NA,TRBJ2-2,TRBV6-4,CASSDSGVGGTGELFF
few,TRBJ1-2,TRBV4-3,CASSPQRVSVYGYTF
once,TRBJ2-3,TRBV11-2,CASSRPGTSGDTQYF
NA,TRBJ2-7,TRBV27,CASSTLQGDYEQYF
few,TRBJ1-1,TRBV5-1,CASSVGQGGRTEAFF
NA,TRBJ2-3,TRBV7-9,CASILGGGKTDTQYF
NA,TRBJ2-7,TRBV23-1,CASSQFKGPHEQYF
NA,TRBJ2-2,TRBV29-1,CSVSIPGPLLFF
once,TRBJ2-5,TRBV28,CASSLSSSVETQYF
NA,TRBJ2-7,TRBV11-1,CASSRSGNRDEQYF
NA,TRBJ2-6,TRBV6-4,CASSDSTGANVLTF
NA,TRBJ2-1,TRBV7-9,CASSLDDRANNEQFF
NA,TRBJ2-1,TRBV30,CAWRSEDAYNEQFF
few,TRBJ1-2,TRBV6-4,CASSYATGTAGGYTF
NA,TRBJ2-2,TRBV4-2,CASSQLAGDTGELFF
NA,TRBJ2-1,TRBV7-9,CASSSTSGSLFEQFF
few,TRBJ1-5,TRBV27,CASSSHRGLGNQPQHF